The text below deals with one TCR beta chain. The RNA input was about 0.45 to 1 ug, and it was reverse transcribed with random hexamers. TCRdb re-analysed the immunoSEQ multiplex PCR reads in MiXCR, keeping a single row per CDR3 protein. The sample has 100,000 to 150,000 distinct CDR3 sequences, 75% to 90% seen once. These data belong to a study of CD8 T cells in Susac syndrome. It was negative isolation that provided the CD8+ and CD4+ T cells, whereas TEMRA cells were enriched by FACS. This CDR3 is built from 15 residues. From germline, CDR1 is MNHEY and CDR2 SMNVEV (reference sequence). Trimming pared 3 bases from V and 8 bases from J, leaving 17 bases between.

The chain has TRBV27 and TRBJ2-1; D might be TRBD1 or TRBD2, each matching 5 bases. The sequencing sample was made of CD8+ T cells from PBMCs. This TCR derives from a human donor with multiple sclerosis. The CDR3 spells CASSLTTGRFDEQFF. CDR3 in DNA: TGTGCCAGCAGTTTGACAACGGGGCGTTTCGATGAGCAGTTCTTC.